The 30 T cell receptor beta chains in this list originate from one sample, sequenced in a study of blood T cell repertoires in COVID-19. The protocol was immunoSEQ multiplex PCR, while the TCRdb copy is restricted to in-frame clones and leaves out a portion. This repertoire shows some 360,000 clones, 89% found once; its top ten account for approximately 4.1%. The material sequenced was peripheral blood. The receptors here all came from a woman aged 55-69 years with COVID-19, enrolled during active disease.

The chain employs TRBV19 and TRBJ1-4; possible D gene TRBD1, 6 bases. This CDR3 has 14 residues. CDR1 and CDR2 (germline): LNHDA, SQIVND (reference sequence). The V end was cut by 4 bases, the J end by 5 bases, with 11 bases between. The CDR3 region is CASSKRTANEKLFF. The CDR3 region has the DNA TGTGCCAGTAGTAAACGGACAGCGAATGAAAAACTGTTTTTT.

The rearrangement joins TRBV5-6 to TRBJ2-7; D is possibly TRBD1 (5 bases). The V gene's germline CDR1 is SGHDT and CDR2 YYEEEE. V lost 2 bases and J lost 0, with 15 bases in between. This CDR3 has 16 residues. The CDR3 nucleotides are TGTGCCAGCAGCTTACTTGGACACACGCCCTCCTACGAGCAGTACTTC. It codes for CASSLLGHTPSYEQYF.

The chain carries TRBV2 and TRBJ1-1; D is perhaps TRBD1 (5 bases). Germline CDR1 and CDR2: SNHLY and FYNNEI. The V and J ends lost 9 bases and 0 bases respectively, with 8 bases between them. The length of the CDR3 is 12 residues. The CDR3 protein is CASIRVNTEAFF. CDR3 DNA: TGTGCCAGTATCAGGGTGAACACTGAAGCTTTCTTT.

The V and J genes are TRBV15 and TRBJ1-2, with 8 bases lining up with TRBD1. The CDR3 is 17 amino acids. Trimming at V came to 0 bases and at J to 7 bases, leaving 13 bases not matched to a gene. Looked up from germline, CDR1 is LNHNV and CDR2 is YYDKDF (reference sequence). CDR3 sequence (DNA): TGTGCCACCAGCAGAGATCTGGATGCCAGGGGGCGGGGTGGCTACACCTTC. Its translation: CATSRDLDARGRGGYTF.

V is TRBV5-1 and J is TRBJ1-1, with 7 bases lining up with TRBD1. V lost 3 bases, J lost 2 bases, and 10 bases stayed unmatched. Germline assignment: CDR1 SGHRS and CDR2 YFSETQ. This CDR3 has 16 amino acids. CDR3 loop: CASSSTGVLTNTEAFF. CDR3 DNA sequence: TGCGCCAGCAGCTCCACAGGGGTCCTGACTAACACTGAAGCTTTCTTT.

This clone was detected only once. The rearrangement uses TRBV10-3 and TRBJ2-5; weak D call: TRBD1 (6 bases). Trimming shortened V by 8 bases and J by 4 bases, and 14 bases separated the two germline ends. Looked up from germline, CDR1 is ENHRY and CDR2 is SYGVKD. The CDR3 spans 13 residues. The CDR3 region is CAIQQTGGETQYF. DNA for the CDR3: TGTGCCATCCAACAGACAGGAGGAGAGACCCAGTACTTC.

The V call is TRBV12-3 or TRBV12-4, the J call TRBJ1-5; D unresolved. V was shortened by 5 bases and J by 9 bases, with 11 bases between the two germline ends. The CDR3 runs to 12 residues. The DNA of the CDR3 is TGTGCCAGCAGTCTCTCCGGTATGCCCCAGCATTTT. It translates to CASSLSGMPQHF.

V is TRBV5-1 and J is TRBJ1-6; D gene uncertain. Germline V lookup: CDR1 SGHRS, CDR2 YFSETQ. Trimming left V 4 bases short and J 7 bases short, with 9 bases between. The CDR3 spans 13 residues. The CDR3: CASSLTENSPLHF. In nucleotides, the CDR3 is TGCGCCAGCAGCCTAACCGAAAATTCACCCCTCCACTTT.

This clone has a handful of counts. V is TRBV2 and J is TRBJ1-4, with 7 bases aligning to TRBD1. CDR3 size: 17 residues. Germline V CDR1 and CDR2: SNHLY, FYNNEI. J gave up 0 bases and V 4 bases, and 8 bases lay outside the gene matches. CDR3 nucleotides: TGTGCCAGCAGTGGGGACAGAGACAAGCCAACTAATGAAAAACTGTTTTTT. It yields the protein CASSGDRDKPTNEKLFF.

V and J are TRBV6-5 and TRBJ1-1, with D uncertain. CDR3 length equals 15 residues. V lost 2 bases and J lost 4, with 14 bases in between. From germline, CDR1 is MNHEY and CDR2 SVGAGI. The CDR3 is CASSYEEGLGTEAFF. DNA for the CDR3: TGTGCCAGCAGTTACGAAGAGGGATTGGGCACTGAAGCTTTCTTT.

V is TRBV7-9 and J is TRBJ1-2, with D possibly being TRBD1 (5 bases). There are 14 residues in the CDR3. In germline, CDR1 is SEHNR, CDR2 FQNEAQ (reference sequence). Trimming took off 0 bases at V and 7 bases at J, with 12 bases between the two ends. CDR3 loop: CASSLAGDTLGYTF. DNA for the CDR3: TGTGCCAGCAGCTTAGCAGGGGATACTCTTGGCTACACCTTC.

This clone was recorded a few times. The rearrangement joins TRBV12-3 or TRBV12-4 to TRBJ1-2; D possibly corresponds to TRBD1 (6 bases). V lost 6 bases, J lost 11 bases, and 16 bases lay in between. CDR3 length: 12 amino acids. The CDR3 DNA follows: TGTGCCAGCAGCCCCGACGTGAGGGGGTACACCTTC. It encodes CASSPDVRGYTF.

The J gene is TRBJ2-7, the V gene TRBV1; the table names TRBD2, a call not compared with the DNA. TRBV1 corresponds to a pseudogene. CDR3 length: 17 amino acids. The CDR3 region is CTSSQEPPLASPYEQYF. The CDR3, as DNA: TGCACCAGCAGCCAAGAGCCCCCCCTAGCGTCACCCTACGAGCAGTACTTC.

This clone was detected only once. This rearrangement joins TRBV27 to TRBJ2-7; D is perhaps TRBD1 (5 bases). CDR1 is MNHEY and CDR2 is SMNVEV in the germline V gene (reference sequence). V lost 4 bases and J lost 4, with 20 bases in between. This CDR3 is 16 amino acids long. CDR3 protein: CASSSRQLLHPYEQYF. In nucleotides, the CDR3 is TGTGCCAGCAGTTCCCGACAGCTTCTCCATCCTTACGAGCAGTACTTC.

The CDR3 DNA reads as TGTGCCAGCAGCTTGGGGGGGCGCAACCTCAATGAGCAGTTCTTC. It specifies CASSLGGRNLNEQFF. The chain carries TRBV7-9 and TRBJ2-1; perhaps TRBD2 as D (7 bases). Germline V CDR1 and CDR2: SEHNR, FQNEAQ (reference sequence). This CDR3 has 15 amino acids. V gave up 3 bases and J gave up 6 bases, with 15 bases separating them.

The V and J genes are TRBV7-9 and TRBJ2-7; tentative D call: TRBD2 (5 bases). From germline, CDR1 is SEHNR and CDR2 FQNEAQ (reference sequence). V was pared by 8 bases and J by 0 bases, with 11 bases between. This CDR3 is 13 amino acids long. The CDR3 reads CASEGLNSYEQYF. As DNA, the CDR3 is TGTGCCAGCGAGGGATTAAACTCCTACGAGCAGTACTTC.

The chain carries TRBV19 and TRBJ1-2; D is uncertain. Germline lookup yields CDR1 LNHDA and CDR2 SQIVND (reference sequence). CDR3 length equals 16 residues. V shed 4 bases and J shed 3 bases, with 18 bases lying between them. The CDR3 loop is CASSTQSAGLYYGYTF. The CDR3 DNA reads as TGTGCCAGTAGTACTCAATCCGCAGGCTTGTACTATGGCTACACCTTC.

This chain joins TRBV6-5 and TRBJ1-2; 8 bases align to TRBD1. Germline loops: CDR1 MNHEY, CDR2 SVGAGI. The length of the CDR3 is 15 residues. The junction had 12 bases not matched to a gene; V was cut back by 5 bases and J by 7 bases. The CDR3 sequence is CASSLKQGAHGGYTF. CDR3 DNA: TGTGCCAGCAGTCTAAAGCAGGGGGCGCACGGTGGCTACACCTTC.

The chain has TRBV18 and TRBJ1-1; unclear D gene. Germline CDR1 is KGHSH and CDR2 is LQKENI. Trimming removed 1 base at V and 1 base at J, with 7 bases between. The CDR3 length is 14 residues. In DNA, the CDR3 is TGTGCCAGCTCACCACGTGGCCCGAACACTGAAGCTTTCTTT. Translated, it gives CASSPRGPNTEAFF.

The CDR3 sequence: CASSLAGNTGELFF. CDR3 DNA: TGCGCCAGCAGCTTGGCAGGGAACACCGGGGAGCTGTTTTTT. This rearrangement joins TRBV5-1 to TRBJ2-2; unclear D gene. Trimming cost V 0 bases and J 1 base, with 4 bases left between them. The CDR3 sequence is 14 residues long. Germline V lookup: CDR1 SGHRS, CDR2 YFSETQ.

This clone was seen more than once but under ten times. The chain couples TRBV28 to TRBJ1-4; possibly TRBD1 for D (5 bases). The CDR3 has 12 amino acids. Trimming shortened V by 5 bases and J by 12 bases, and 13 bases separated the two germline ends. Germline CDR1 and CDR2: MDHEN and SYDVKM. In DNA form, the CDR3 reads TGTGCCAGCAGTACCCAGGGTCGGCAACTGTTTTTT. Its protein is CASSTQGRQLFF.

The chain joins TRBV4-2 to TRBJ1-2; 7 bases agree with TRBD1. In germline, CDR1 is LGHNA, CDR2 YNFKEQ. J lost 5 bases, V lost 3 bases, and 6 bases had no gene match. CDR3 length equals 14 residues. The CDR3 is CASSQAGTEYGYTF. The CDR3 DNA sequence: TGTGCCAGCAGCCAGGCCGGGACAGAGTATGGCTACACCTTC.

The V gene is TRBV6-5, the J gene TRBJ1-6; D unclear. Per the germline V gene, CDR1 is MNHEY and CDR2 is SVGAGI. V was trimmed by 8 bases and J by 7 bases, leaving 15 bases between them. The CDR3 contains 14 residues. The CDR3 loop is CASQRHGENSPLHF. The CDR3 bases are TGTGCCAGCCAAAGGCACGGGGAAAATTCACCCCTCCACTTT.

This sequence joins TRBV7-9 and TRBJ1-4, with TRBD1 identical over 7 bases. With V trimmed by 2 bases and J by 8 bases, 8 bases remained unmatched. The CDR3 runs to 15 residues. CDR1 SEHNR and CDR2 FQNEAQ come from the germline V gene (reference sequence). CDR3 residues: CASSLKGADGEKLFF. The CDR3 DNA sequence: TGTGCCAGCAGCTTAAAGGGGGCAGATGGGGAAAAACTGTTTTTT.

The genes are TRBV2 and TRBJ2-2; perhaps TRBD2 as D (6 bases). CDR1 SNHLY and CDR2 FYNNEI come from the germline V gene. The CDR3 loop spans 15 amino acids. V was shortened by 6 bases and J by 1 base, with 12 bases between the two germline ends. This CDR3 reads CASSSVGGNTGELFF. CDR3 nucleotides: TGTGCCAGCAGCTCGGTCGGGGGGAACACCGGGGAGCTGTTTTTT.

Regarding this clone: At the DNA level, this CDR3 is encoded by other sequences in the same sample as well. The rearrangement links TRBV4-1 to TRBJ2-7; 11 nucleotides match TRBD1. CDR3 length: 14 amino acids. CDR1 is MGHRA, CDR2 YSYEKL, per germline. V shed 3 bases and J 2 bases; nucleotides not matched to a gene: 0. CDR3 sequence: CASSQGQGAYEQYF. CDR3 sequence (DNA): TGCGCCAGCAGCCAGGGACAGGGGGCCTACGAGCAGTACTTC.

The chain uses TRBV5-6 and TRBJ1-3, with TRBD1 identical over 9 bases. With V trimmed by 4 bases and J by 0 bases, 5 bases remained unmatched. From germline, CDR1 is SGHDT and CDR2 YYEEEE. The CDR3 extends over 16 amino acids. CDR3 nucleotide sequence: TGTGCCAGCAGCACGGGACAGGGTGTCTCTGGAAACACCATATATTTT. Its protein product is CASSTGQGVSGNTIYF. Variable domain in full (rest from reference TRBV5-6 and TRBJ1-3): DAGVTQSPTHLIKTRGQQVTLRCSPKSGHDTVSWYQQALGQGPQFIFQYYEEEERQRGNFPDRFSGHQFPNYSSELNVNALLLGDSALYLCASSTGQGVSGNTIYFGEGSWLTVV.

The gene calls are TRBV10-3 and TRBJ1-1, with D uncertain. The CDR3 is 14 residues long. Germline V gene data show CDR1 as ENHRY and CDR2 as SYGVKD. The V gene lost 7 bases and the J gene lost 2 bases, with 14 bases spanning the gap. The CDR3 loop is CAINAGKTNTEAFF. CDR3 bases: TGTGCCATCAACGCGGGGAAGACTAACACTGAAGCTTTCTTT.

The chain joins TRBV29-1 to TRBJ1-4; 8 bases align to TRBD1. The germline V gene has CDR1 SQVTM and CDR2 ANQGSEA. Unmatched junction bases numbered 5, after V lost 6 bases and J lost 8 bases. This CDR3 contains 12 residues. CDR3 DNA: TGCAGCGTCAGGGGGCAGGGGGAAAAACTGTTTTTT. This codes for CSVRGQGEKLFF.

V usage is TRBV28 and J usage is TRBJ1-1; D unresolved. CDR3 length: 12 residues. CDR1 is MDHEN and CDR2 is SYDVKM in the germline V gene. V was cut by 11 bases and J by 1 base, with 11 bases left in between. The CDR3 loop reads CAGSLGNTEAFF. DNA for the CDR3: TGTGCCGGATCACTAGGGAACACTGAAGCTTTCTTT.